The 26 T cell receptor beta chains presented below share a single source sample, sequenced in a study of blood T cell repertoires in COVID-19. Method: immunoSEQ multiplex PCR; TCRdb's copy keeps in-frame clones and lacks some. The repertoire holds more than 200,000 clones, with 80% to 90% as singletons. Specimen: PBMCs or T cells enriched from blood (not recorded which). These receptor sequences come from a man aged 25-45 years in a cohort exposed to, infected with or recovered from COVID-19 (not recorded which).

This clone was recorded a few times. The J gene is TRBJ2-7, the V gene TRBV19; D uncertain. Trimming stripped 6 bases from V and 3 bases from J, with 18 bases between. The CDR3 is made up of 15 amino acids. Germline values: CDR1 LNHDA, CDR2 SQIVND (reference sequence). CDR3 sequence: CASSPRRSSRYEQYF. The CDR3 nucleotides are TGTGCCAGTAGCCCCCGGCGGTCCTCCCGCTACGAGCAGTACTTC.

This clone was counted once. The J gene is TRBJ1-5, the V gene TRBV7-2; TRBD1 is a possible D gene (6 bases). Germline values: CDR1 SGHTA, CDR2 FQGNSA. The CDR3 length is 15 residues. Trimming took 1 base from V and 7 from J, leaving 14 bases between them. This CDR3 reads CASSLGSQGLQPQHF. Written as DNA, the CDR3 is TGTGCCAGCAGCTTAGGTAGCCAGGGGCTACAGCCCCAGCATTTT. Complete variable domain (other parts from reference TRBV7-2 and TRBJ1-5): GAGVSQSPSNKVTEKGKDVELRCDPISGHTALYWYRQSLGQGLEFLIYFQGNSAPDKSGLPSDRFSAERTGGSVSTLTIQRTQQEDSAVYLCASSLGSQGLQPQHFGDGTRLSIL.

The chain carries TRBV6-4 and TRBJ2-7; 15 positions match TRBD2. There are 19 residues in the CDR3. CDR1 and CDR2 from the germline V gene are MRHNA and SNTAGT. J gave up 3 bases and V 5 bases, and 14 bases lay outside the gene matches. CDR3 amino acids: CASSPRPGLAGGSVYEQYF. The CDR3 DNA sequence: TGTGCCAGCAGTCCACGACCGGGACTAGCGGGAGGTTCAGTCTACGAGCAGTACTTC.

J is TRBJ1-3 and V is TRBV28; the D is unclear. V lost 6 bases to trimming and J lost 4 bases, with 13 bases between them. CDR3 size: 14 residues. Germline V lookup: CDR1 MDHEN, CDR2 SYDVKM. The CDR3 sequence is CASSPSGLGNTIYF. CDR3 in DNA: TGTGCCAGCAGCCCCAGCGGCCTCGGAAACACCATATATTTT.

This sequence joins TRBV27 and TRBJ1-5, with 10 nucleotides matching TRBD1. This CDR3 has 13 amino acids. Looked up from germline, CDR1 is MNHEY and CDR2 is SMNVEV (reference sequence). The J segment lost 1 base and the V segment lost 10 bases, leaving 1 base of the junction unmatched. The CDR3 region has the DNA TGTGCCACGGGACAGGGGAGCAATCAGCCCCAGCATTTT. Encoded protein: CATGQGSNQPQHF.

The rearrangement links TRBV10-1 to TRBJ2-2; TRBD1 is a possible D gene (5 bases). The CDR3 is made up of 15 amino acids. Germline V lookup: CDR1 WNHNN, CDR2 SYGVQD (reference sequence). Trimming left V 10 bases short and J 0 bases short, with 15 bases between. CDR3 amino acids: CAKRKGSANTGELFF. The CDR3 coding sequence is TGCGCCAAAAGAAAGGGGTCCGCGAACACCGGGGAGCTGTTTTTT.

This sequence joins TRBV29-1 and TRBJ2-1; TRBD2 agrees at 10 bases. V was pared by 1 base and J by 7 bases, with 7 bases of the junction left unmatched. Germline V lookup: CDR1 SQVTM, CDR2 ANQGSEA. This CDR3 is 15 amino acids long. DNA for the CDR3: TGCAGCGTTGAAGGGGAGCGGGAGGGCATGAATGAGCAGTTCTTC. As protein: CSVEGEREGMNEQFF.

This sequence joins TRBV24-1 and TRBJ1-5, with TRBD1 matching over 10 bases. CDR3 size: 16 residues. The trim removed 4 bases at V and 5 bases at J, leaving 7 bases unmatched. Looked up from germline, CDR1 is KGHDR and CDR2 is SFDVKD. CDR3 residues: CATSDPGQGSHQPQHF. Here the CDR3 DNA reads TGTGCCACCAGTGACCCGGGACAGGGGAGTCATCAGCCCCAGCATTTT.

The J gene is TRBJ2-1, the V gene TRBV4-1; the D gene is possibly TRBD2 (6 bases). Trimming removed 0 bases at V and 8 bases at J, with 20 bases between. CDR3 length equals 17 residues. CDR1 and CDR2 (germline): MGHRA, YSYEKL. The CDR3 bases are TGCGCCAGCAGCCAAGATCGGGCCGGGAGTGGGGCGGATGAGCAGTTCTTC. It yields the protein CASSQDRAGSGADEQFF.

The V call is TRBV7-9, the J call TRBJ2-1; no clear D. This CDR3 region has 14 residues. The germline V gene has CDR1 SEHNR and CDR2 FQNEAQ (reference sequence). Trimming shortened V by 4 bases and J by 8 bases, and 15 bases separated the two germline ends. The CDR3 bases are TGTGCCAGCAGCTCTCGGGTATCCCCGTATGAGCAGTTCTTC. Encoded protein: CASSSRVSPYEQFF. The variable domain in full, with the rest retrieved from reference TRBV7-9 and TRBJ2-1, is DTGVSQNPRHKITKRGQNVTFRCDPISEHNRLYWYRQTLGQGPEFLTYFQNEAQLEKSRLLSDRFSAERPKGSFSTLEIQRTEQGDSAMYLCASSSRVSPYEQFFGPGTRLTVL.

The chain is built from TRBV27 and TRBJ2-7; 12 bases are a match to TRBD1. This CDR3 has 19 amino acids. J lost 0 bases, V lost 5 bases, and 14 bases had no gene match. The germline CDR1 and CDR2 sequences are MNHEY and SMNVEV (reference sequence). The DNA of the CDR3 is TGTGCCAGCAGTCCCCCGGGACAGGGGGCAACGAGGAGCTCCTACGAGCAGTACTTC. Protein: CASSPPGQGATRSSYEQYF.

This chain connects TRBV13 to TRBJ1-2; D might be TRBD1 (5 bases). Per the germline V gene, CDR1 is PRHDT and CDR2 is FYEKMQ (reference sequence). The CDR3 totals 14 residues. Trimming pared 5 bases from V and 7 bases from J, leaving 17 bases between. The CDR3 bases are TGTGCCAGCAGCCGGGCTTCGTCCGGGGGTGGCTACACCTTC. Amino acids: CASSRASSGGGYTF. Full variable domain (rest looked up from reference TRBV13 and TRBJ1-2): AAGVIQSPRHLIKEKRETATLKCYPIPRHDTVYWYQQGPGQDPQFLISFYEKMQSDKGSIPDRFSAQQFSDYHSELNMSSLELGDSALYFCASSRASSGGGYTFGSGTRLTVV.

The rearrangement uses TRBV7-6 and TRBJ2-3; D possibly corresponds to TRBD2 (7 bases). Trimming pared 4 bases from V and 3 bases from J, leaving 17 bases between. The germline CDR1 and CDR2 sequences are SGHVS and FNYEAQ. CDR3 length: 16 residues. The CDR3 DNA reads TGTGCCAGCAGCTCGGTGAGGGGGGGGCTAACAGATACGCAGTATTTT. Its translation is CASSSVRGGLTDTQYF. The full variable domain, completed using reference TRBV7-6 and TRBJ2-3, is GAGVSQSPRYKVTKRGQDVALRCDPISGHVSLYWYRQALGQGPEFLTYFNYEAQQDKSGLPNDRFSAERPEGSISTLTIQRTEQRDSAMYRCASSSVRGGLTDTQYFGPGTRLTVL.

This clone came up a few times. The V call is TRBV2, the J call TRBJ2-2, with a possible D match to TRBD1 (6 bases). Per the germline V gene, CDR1 is SNHLY and CDR2 is FYNNEI. The germline V and J ends were trimmed by 1 base and 4 bases, with 10 bases remaining between them. The CDR3 is 15 amino acids. CDR3 region: CASSEVRGGTGELFF. The CDR3 region has the DNA TGTGCCAGCAGTGAAGTCAGGGGTGGCACCGGGGAGCTGTTTTTT.

This clone was picked up one time. V and J are TRBV5-4 and TRBJ2-1; tentative D call: TRBD2 (6 bases). Germline CDR1 SGHNT, CDR2 YYREEE (reference sequence). This CDR3 region has 13 residues. Trimming left V 4 bases short and J 10 bases short, with 15 bases between. CDR3 sequence reads: CASSPGGAGEQFF. CDR3 bases: TGTGCCAGCAGCCCTGGCGGGGCGGGCGAGCAGTTCTTC.

The V and J genes are TRBV28 and TRBJ1-5, with 7 nucleotides matching TRBD1. After removal of 9 bases from V and 6 bases from J, the junction contained 8 bases not matched to a gene. In germline, CDR1 is MDHEN, CDR2 SYDVKM. This CDR3 has 13 amino acids. The CDR3 is CASKDREAQPQHF. Here the CDR3 DNA reads TGTGCCAGTAAAGACAGGGAAGCTCAGCCCCAGCATTTT.

V is TRBV7-3 and J is TRBJ2-1, with 9 bases aligning to TRBD2. The CDR3 loop spans 17 amino acids. The ends lost 3 bases at V and 4 bases at J; junction bases unmatched: 10. CDR1 and CDR2 from the germline V gene are SGHTA and FQGTGA. The CDR3 reads CASSFIPTAGGYNEQFF. The CDR3 DNA follows: TGTGCCAGCAGCTTTATTCCCACAGCGGGAGGTTACAATGAGCAGTTCTTC.

The chain couples TRBV11-2 to TRBJ2-7; 8 bases agree with TRBD1. V shed 5 bases and J 3 bases; nucleotides not matched to a gene: 9. In germline, CDR1 is SGHAT, CDR2 FQNNGV. The CDR3 loop spans 15 amino acids. CDR3 DNA sequence: TGTGCCAGCAGCCGCCGACAGGGGAAGAACTACGAGCAGTACTTC. Protein sequence: CASSRRQGKNYEQYF.

The chain recombines TRBV29-1 with TRBJ1-3; weak D call: TRBD1 (5 bases). CDR1 is SQVTM and CDR2 is ANQGSEA in the germline V gene. CDR3 length equals 12 residues. V lost 3 bases, J lost 5 bases, and 8 bases lay in between. This chain's CDR3 is CSVEDIRNTIYF. The CDR3 bases are TGCAGCGTTGAGGACATCCGAAACACCATATATTTT. Full variable domain (outside the CDR3, taken from reference TRBV29-1 and TRBJ1-3): SAVISQKPSRDICQRGTSLTIQCQVDSQVTMMFWYRQQPGQSLTLIATANQGSEATYESGFVIDKFPISRPNLTFSTLTVSNMSPEDSSIYLCSVEDIRNTIYFGEGSWLTVV.

The chain employs TRBV5-8 and TRBJ1-1, with 8 bases matching TRBD1. Germline CDR1 SGHTS, CDR2 YDEGEE. V lost 9 bases and J lost 1; bases outside the gene matches: 11. The CDR3 is 15 amino acids. CDR3: CATRTGRLENTEAFF. CDR3 nucleotides: TGTGCCACAAGGACAGGGCGTCTGGAGAACACTGAAGCTTTCTTT.

The chain joins TRBV19 to TRBJ2-7; the D gene is possibly TRBD1 (5 bases). This CDR3 spans 14 amino acids. V dropped 5 bases and J dropped 5 bases, with 16 bases sitting between them. Per germline, CDR1 LNHDA and CDR2 SQIVND (reference sequence). The CDR3 sequence is CASSPRVGLNEQYF. CDR3 DNA sequence: TGTGCCAGTAGTCCCCGGGTGGGGCTCAACGAGCAGTACTTC.

Written as DNA, the CDR3 is TGCGCCAGCAGCTTGGACGGGACAGCCTATGGCTACACCTTC. The encoded protein is CASSLDGTAYGYTF. This chain links TRBV5-1 with TRBJ1-2; 7 nucleotides agree with TRBD1. The CDR3 covers 14 residues. Germline CDR1 SGHRS, CDR2 YFSETQ. V lost 0 bases and J lost 4; bases outside the gene matches: 3.

This clone has just one count. This chain connects TRBV5-1 to TRBJ2-1, with TRBD1 identical over 7 bases. V shed 7 bases and J 6 bases; nucleotides not matched to a gene: 4. The germline CDR1 and CDR2 sequences are SGHRS and YFSETQ. CDR3 length equals 12 residues. The CDR3 region is CASRDSVNEQFF. The CDR3 DNA sequence: TGCGCCAGCCGGGACAGCGTCAATGAGCAGTTCTTC. The whole variable domain, filled in from reference TRBV5-1 and TRBJ2-1, reads KAGVTQTPRYLIKTRGQQVTLSCSPISGHRSVSWYQQTPGQGLQFLFEYFSETQRNKGNFPGRFSGRQFSNSRSEMNVSTLELGDSALYLCASRDSVNEQFFGPGTRLTVL.

A single count supports this clone. This chain links TRBV28 with TRBJ1-1; D remains ambiguous. Germline lookup yields CDR1 MDHEN and CDR2 SYDVKM. This CDR3 region has 15 residues. Trimming took 3 bases from V and 3 from J, leaving 14 bases between them. In DNA, the CDR3 is TGTGCCAGCAGTTTCGAGGTTAAGAGGTACACTGAAGCTTTCTTT. This codes for CASSFEVKRYTEAFF.

This rearrangement joins TRBV6-5 to TRBJ1-1, with 9 bases aligning to TRBD1. The germline CDR1 and CDR2 sequences are MNHEY and SVGAGI. V trimming: 6 bases; J trimming: 8 bases; junction bases outside the gene matches: 10. There are 14 residues in the CDR3. The CDR3 loop is CASRRTGAEGEAFF. The CDR3, as DNA: TGTGCCAGCAGGCGGACAGGGGCTGAAGGGGAAGCTTTCTTT.

V is TRBV10-2 and J is TRBJ2-1; no clear D. V lost 2 bases to trimming and J lost 0 bases, with 8 bases between them. CDR1 is WSHSY and CDR2 is SAAADI in the germline V gene. The CDR3 spans 15 residues. CDR3 protein: CASSEHSSSYNEQFF. The DNA of the CDR3 is TGCGCCAGCAGTGAGCACTCAAGCTCCTACAATGAGCAGTTCTTC.